The clone carrying this T cell receptor beta chain has just a few counts. What it binds is unknown. Using its own MiXCR run on the reads, TCRdb lists one record per CDR3 protein. This repertoire shows more than 500,000 distinct CDR3 sequences, approximately 15% found once; its top ten account for roughly a quarter. These data are taken from a study of T cell repertoires in cytomegalovirus infection. Across the whole study: It was the public TCR beta signatures that indicated both CMV infection and matching HLA type. Findings of the study overall: Carriers of CMV plus the relevant HLA were identified by cumulative public TCR beta family frequency. Within the response measured ex vivo, HLA-C-restricted CMV-specific TCR beta clonotypes were dominant.

V lost 3 bases to trimming and J lost 0 bases, with 6 bases between them. The CDR3 is 14 amino acids. CDR1 LNHNV and CDR2 YYDKDF come from the germline V gene (reference sequence). The TCR was taken from a human donor in good health (CMV status not recorded). Some clones in this sample may be carry-over from other donors' samples. Sequences were obtained from CD8+ T cells from PBMCs. The chain uses TRBV15 and TRBJ1-3; D remains unclear. Here the CDR3 reads CATSSTSSGNTIYF. For the CDR3, the DNA is TGTGCCACCAGCAGTACGAGCTCTGGAAACACCATATATTTT.